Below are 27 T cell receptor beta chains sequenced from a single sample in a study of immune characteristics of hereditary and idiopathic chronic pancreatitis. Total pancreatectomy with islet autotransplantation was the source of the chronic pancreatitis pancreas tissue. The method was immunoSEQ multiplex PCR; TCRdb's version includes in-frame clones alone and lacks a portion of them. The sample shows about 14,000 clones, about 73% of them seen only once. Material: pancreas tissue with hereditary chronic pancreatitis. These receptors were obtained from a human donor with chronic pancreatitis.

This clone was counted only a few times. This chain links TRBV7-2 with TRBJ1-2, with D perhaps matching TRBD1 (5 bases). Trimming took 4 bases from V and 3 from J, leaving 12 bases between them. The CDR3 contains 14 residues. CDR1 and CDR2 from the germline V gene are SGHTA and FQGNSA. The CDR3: CASSSYDSYYGYTF. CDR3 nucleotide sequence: TGTGCCAGCAGCTCTTATGACAGTTACTATGGCTACACCTTC.

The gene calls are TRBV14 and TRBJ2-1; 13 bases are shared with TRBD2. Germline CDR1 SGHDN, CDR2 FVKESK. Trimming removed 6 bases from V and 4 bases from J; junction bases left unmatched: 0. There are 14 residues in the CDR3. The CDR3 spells CASRLAGGYNEQFF. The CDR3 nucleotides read TGTGCCAGCAGACTAGCGGGAGGGTACAATGAGCAGTTCTTC.

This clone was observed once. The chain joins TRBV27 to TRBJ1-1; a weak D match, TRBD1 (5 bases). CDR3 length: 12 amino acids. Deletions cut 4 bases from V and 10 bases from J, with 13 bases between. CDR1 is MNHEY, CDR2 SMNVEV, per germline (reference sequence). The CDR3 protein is CASSSQGGAAFF. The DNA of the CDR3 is TGTGCCAGCAGTTCCCAGGGCGGTGCAGCTTTCTTT.

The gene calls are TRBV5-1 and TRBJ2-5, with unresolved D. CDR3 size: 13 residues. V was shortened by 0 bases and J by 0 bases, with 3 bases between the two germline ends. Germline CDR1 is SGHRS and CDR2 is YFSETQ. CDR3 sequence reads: CASSLGYQETQYF. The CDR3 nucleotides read TGCGCCAGCAGCTTGGGGTACCAAGAGACCCAGTACTTC.

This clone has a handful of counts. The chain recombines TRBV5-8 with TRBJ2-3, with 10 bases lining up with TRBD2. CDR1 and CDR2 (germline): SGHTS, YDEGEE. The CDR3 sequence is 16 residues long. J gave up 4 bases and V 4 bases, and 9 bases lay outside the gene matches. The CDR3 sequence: CASSLLAGVRPDTQYF. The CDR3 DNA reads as TGTGCCAGCAGCCTCCTAGCGGGAGTAAGGCCAGATACGCAGTATTTT.

The CDR3 reads CASSQMGYEQYF. CDR3 in DNA: TGTGCCAGCAGCCAGATGGGGTACGAGCAGTACTTC. The chain couples TRBV3-1 (or the pseudogene TRBV3-2) to TRBJ2-7; D unclear. CDR1 is LGHDT, CDR2 YNNKEL, per germline (reference sequence). CDR3 length equals 12 residues. V lost 3 bases, J lost 4 bases, and 7 bases lay in between.

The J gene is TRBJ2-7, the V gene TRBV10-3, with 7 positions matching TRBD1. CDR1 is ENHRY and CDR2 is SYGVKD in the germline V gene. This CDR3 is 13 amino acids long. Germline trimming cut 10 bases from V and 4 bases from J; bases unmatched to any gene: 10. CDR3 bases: TGTGCCACCCAGGTGGCAGGGGGATACGAGCAGTACTTC. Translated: CATQVAGGYEQYF.

The CDR3 region has the DNA TGTGCCAGCAGTGAACCGGAGTCTAACCGTGAAAAACTGTTTTTT. Amino acids: CASSEPESNREKLFF. The chain couples TRBV25-1 to TRBJ1-4; D ambiguous. Germline loops: CDR1 MGHDK, CDR2 SYGVNS. V was pared by 2 bases and J by 7 bases, with 14 bases between. This CDR3 is built from 15 residues.

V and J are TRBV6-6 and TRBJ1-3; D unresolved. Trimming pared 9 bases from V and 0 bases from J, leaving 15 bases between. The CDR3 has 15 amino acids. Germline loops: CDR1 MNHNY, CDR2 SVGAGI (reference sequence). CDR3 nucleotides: TGTGCCAGTTCGGCAAGTGACCACTCTGGAAACACCATATATTTT. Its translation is CASSASDHSGNTIYF.

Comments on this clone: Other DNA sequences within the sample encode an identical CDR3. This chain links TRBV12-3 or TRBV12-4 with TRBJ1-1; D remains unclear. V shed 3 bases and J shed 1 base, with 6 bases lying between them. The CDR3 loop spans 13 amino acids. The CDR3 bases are TGTGCCAGCAGTTTCGGTAGGAACACTGAAGCTTTCTTT. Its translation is CASSFGRNTEAFF.

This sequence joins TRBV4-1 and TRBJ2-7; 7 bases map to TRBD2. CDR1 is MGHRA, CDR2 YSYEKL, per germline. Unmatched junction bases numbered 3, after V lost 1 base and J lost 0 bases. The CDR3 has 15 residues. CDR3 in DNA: TGCGCCAGCAGCCAAGTCGGGGGGAGCTCCTACGAGCAGTACTTC. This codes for CASSQVGGSSYEQYF.

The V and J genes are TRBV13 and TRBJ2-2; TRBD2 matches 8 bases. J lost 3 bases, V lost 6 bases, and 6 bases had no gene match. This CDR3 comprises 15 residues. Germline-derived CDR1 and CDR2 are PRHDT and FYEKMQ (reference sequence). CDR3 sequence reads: CASSRSGSYTGELFF. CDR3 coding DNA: TGTGCCAGCAGTCGGAGCGGGAGTTACACCGGGGAGCTGTTTTTT.

DNA of the CDR3: TGCAGCGTCAACGGACTAGCGGGAGCTCGGGAGCAGTTCTTC. The encoded protein is CSVNGLAGAREQFF. The chain uses TRBV29-1 and TRBJ2-1; 13 bases are shared with TRBD2. V lost 6 bases to trimming and J lost 10 bases; unmatched junction nucleotides: 9. This CDR3 contains 14 residues. The germline V gene encodes CDR1 SQVTM and CDR2 ANQGSEA.

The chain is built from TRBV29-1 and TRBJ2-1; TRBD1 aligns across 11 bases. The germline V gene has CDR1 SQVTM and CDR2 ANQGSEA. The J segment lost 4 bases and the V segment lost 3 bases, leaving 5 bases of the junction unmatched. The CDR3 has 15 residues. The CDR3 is CSVEWRDRGYNEQFF. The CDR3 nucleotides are TGCAGCGTTGAGTGGCGGGACAGGGGGTACAATGAGCAGTTCTTC.

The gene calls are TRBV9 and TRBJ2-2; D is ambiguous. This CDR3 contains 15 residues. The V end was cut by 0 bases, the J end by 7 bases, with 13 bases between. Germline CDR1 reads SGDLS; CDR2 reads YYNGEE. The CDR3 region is CASSVGSGFGGELFF. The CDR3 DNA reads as TGTGCCAGCAGCGTAGGTTCGGGTTTCGGCGGGGAGCTGTTTTTT.

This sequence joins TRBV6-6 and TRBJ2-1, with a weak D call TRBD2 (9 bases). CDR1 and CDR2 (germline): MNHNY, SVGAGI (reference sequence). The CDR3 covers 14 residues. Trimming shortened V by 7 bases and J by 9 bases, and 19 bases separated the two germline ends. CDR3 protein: CASNPSGTGGEQFF. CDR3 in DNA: TGTGCCAGCAATCCTAGCGGGACAGGCGGTGAGCAGTTCTTC.

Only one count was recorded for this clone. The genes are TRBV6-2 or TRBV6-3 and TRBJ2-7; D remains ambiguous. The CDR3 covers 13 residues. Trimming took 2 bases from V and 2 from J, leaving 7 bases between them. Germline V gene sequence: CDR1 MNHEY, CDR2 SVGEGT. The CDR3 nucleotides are TGTGCCAGCAGTTACGTCCTTACCTACGAGCAGTACTTC. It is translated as CASSYVLTYEQYF.

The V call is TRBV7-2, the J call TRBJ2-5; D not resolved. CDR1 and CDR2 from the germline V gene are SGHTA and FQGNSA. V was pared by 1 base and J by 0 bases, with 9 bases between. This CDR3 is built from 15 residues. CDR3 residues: CASSLVEDHQETQYF. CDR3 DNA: TGTGCCAGCAGCTTAGTAGAGGACCACCAAGAGACCCAGTACTTC. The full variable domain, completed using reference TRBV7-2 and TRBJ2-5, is GAGVSQSPSNKVTEKGKDVELRCDPISGHTALYWYRQSLGQGLEFLIYFQGNSAPDKSGLPSDRFSAERTGGSVSTLTIQRTQQEDSAVYLCASSLVEDHQETQYFGPGTRLLVL.

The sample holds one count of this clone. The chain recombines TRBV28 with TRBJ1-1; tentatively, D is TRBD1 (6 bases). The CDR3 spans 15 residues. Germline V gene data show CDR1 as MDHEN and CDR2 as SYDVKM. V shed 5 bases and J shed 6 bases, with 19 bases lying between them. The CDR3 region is CASSPPRGSHAEAFF. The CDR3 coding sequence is TGTGCCAGCAGTCCACCCAGGGGTTCCCACGCTGAAGCTTTCTTT. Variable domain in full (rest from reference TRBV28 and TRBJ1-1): DVKVTQSSRYLVKRTGEKVFLECVQDMDHENMFWYRQDPGLGLRLIYFSYDVKMKEKGDIPEGYSVSREKKERFSLILESASTNQTSMYLCASSPPRGSHAEAFFGQGTRLTVV.

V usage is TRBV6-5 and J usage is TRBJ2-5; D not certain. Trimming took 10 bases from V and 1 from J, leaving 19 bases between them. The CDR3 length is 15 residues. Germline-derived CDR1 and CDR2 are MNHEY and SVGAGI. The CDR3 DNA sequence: TGTGCCACCAGCCTCCTCGACACCCCCCAAGAGACCCAGTACTTC. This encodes CATSLLDTPQETQYF.

The CDR3 DNA reads as TGTGCCAGCAGCCCTGGGGACAGCTTAATAAATGAAAAACTGTTTTTT. This gives the protein CASSPGDSLINEKLFF. The chain employs TRBV5-6 and TRBJ1-4, with 7 bases that match TRBD1. Germline V gene sequence: CDR1 SGHDT, CDR2 YYEEEE. Unmatched junction bases numbered 11, after V lost 4 bases and J lost 5 bases. The CDR3 spans 16 residues.

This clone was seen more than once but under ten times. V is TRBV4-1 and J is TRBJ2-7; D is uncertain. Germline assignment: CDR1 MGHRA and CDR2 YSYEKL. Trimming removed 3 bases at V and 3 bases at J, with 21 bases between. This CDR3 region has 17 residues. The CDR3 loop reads CASSHLSSWAINYEQYF. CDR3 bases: TGCGCCAGCAGCCATCTAAGCTCTTGGGCCATAAACTACGAGCAGTACTTC.

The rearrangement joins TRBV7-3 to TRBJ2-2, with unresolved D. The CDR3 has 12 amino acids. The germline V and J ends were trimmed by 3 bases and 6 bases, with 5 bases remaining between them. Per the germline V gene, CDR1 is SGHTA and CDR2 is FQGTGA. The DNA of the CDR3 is TGTGCCAGCAGCTTGTTGGCCGGGGAGCTGTTTTTT. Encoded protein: CASSLLAGELFF.

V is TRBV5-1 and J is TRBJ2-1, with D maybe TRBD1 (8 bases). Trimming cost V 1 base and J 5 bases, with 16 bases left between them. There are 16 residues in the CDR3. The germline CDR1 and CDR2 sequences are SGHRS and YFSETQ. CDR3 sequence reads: CASSLPYTGGDNEQFF. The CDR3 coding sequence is TGCGCCAGCAGCTTGCCGTACACAGGGGGGGACAATGAGCAGTTCTTC.

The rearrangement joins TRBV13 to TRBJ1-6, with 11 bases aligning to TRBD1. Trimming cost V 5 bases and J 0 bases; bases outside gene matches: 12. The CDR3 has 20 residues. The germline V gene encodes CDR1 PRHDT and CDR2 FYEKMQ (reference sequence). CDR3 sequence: CASSDRSGQGGSSYNSPLHF. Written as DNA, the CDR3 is TGTGCCAGCAGCGACCGTTCGGGACAGGGGGGGAGCTCCTATAATTCACCCCTCCACTTT.

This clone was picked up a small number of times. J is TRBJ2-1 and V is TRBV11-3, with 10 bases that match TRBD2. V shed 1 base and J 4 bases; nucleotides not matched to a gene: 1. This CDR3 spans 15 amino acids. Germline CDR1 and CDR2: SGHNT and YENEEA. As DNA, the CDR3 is TGTGCCAGCAGCTTAGCTAGCGGGAGTTACAATGAGCAGTTCTTC. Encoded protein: CASSLASGSYNEQFF.

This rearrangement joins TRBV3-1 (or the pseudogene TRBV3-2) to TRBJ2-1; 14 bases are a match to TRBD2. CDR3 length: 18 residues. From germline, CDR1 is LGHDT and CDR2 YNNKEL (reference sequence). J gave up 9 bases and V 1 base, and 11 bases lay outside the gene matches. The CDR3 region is CASSQGSEPGLAGVEQFF. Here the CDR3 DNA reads TGTGCCAGCAGCCAAGGGTCCGAACCGGGACTAGCGGGAGTTGAGCAGTTCTTC.